This TCR beta chain derives from a study of radiotherapy plus CTLA-4 blockade in lung cancer (dated by TCRdb to the late 2010s). Notes on the research overall: Objective responses were observed in more than 15% of enrolled patients, and disease control was achieved in approximately 30%. What the research found in general, with its limitations: The strongest predictors of response were reported to be early dynamic shifts in blood T cell clones along with a rise in serum interferon-beta following radiation. After treatment with radiotherapy and ipilimumab, TCR clones that originated in tumors expanded in peripheral blood.

The study tested focal radiation therapy combined with CTLA-4 blockade (ipilimumab) in patients with chemo-refractory metastatic non-small-cell lung cancer. The library came from the immunoSEQ multiplex PCR assay. TCRdb mirrors the immuneACCESS table, restricted to in-frame sequences. Some clones are absent from its copies; in checked studies, under half trace to an unresolved V gene, and the reason for the others is unknown. Within this sample are more than 90,000 clones, with about 90% of them counted one time only. In total, the top ten clones hold roughly 4.9% of the sample. About this clone itself: Its specific antigen is unknown. Base qualities were left out, and no much larger clone turns up one base away.

V was cut back by 2 bases and J by 8 bases, leaving a gap of 10 bases between them. The CDR3 runs 12 residues from the cysteine to the phenylalanine. Kept here is only the CDR3 DNA, which spans 36 bases and is read in frame from base 1. From a lookup of the germline V gene, CDR1 and CDR2 are SGHDT and YYEEEE. The chain employs TRBV5-6 and TRBJ1-1; no D segment can be confidently identified. Sequencing used peripheral blood, obtained from a patient treated with radiotherapy plus ipilimumab. This clonotype was sampled from a human donor with non-small cell lung cancer that progressed on radiotherapy plus ipilimumab. The CDR3 protein sequence reads: CASSLQPWEAFF. The DNA sequence is TGTGCCAGCAGCTTACAACCCTGGGAAGCTTTCTTT.